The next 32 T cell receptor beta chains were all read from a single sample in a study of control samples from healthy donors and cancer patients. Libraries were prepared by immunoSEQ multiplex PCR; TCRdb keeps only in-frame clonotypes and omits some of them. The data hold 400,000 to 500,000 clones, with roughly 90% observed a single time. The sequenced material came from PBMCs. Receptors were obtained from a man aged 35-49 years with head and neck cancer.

The CDR3 loop reads CASSESGTGGTYEQYF. The DNA for the CDR3 is TGTGCCAGCAGTGAATCCGGGACAGGGGGCACCTACGAGCAGTACTTC. The chain combines TRBV28 with TRBJ2-7; 12 bases fit TRBD1. CDR1 MDHEN and CDR2 SYDVKM come from the germline V gene. This CDR3 comprises 16 residues. After removal of 5 bases from V and 2 bases from J, the junction contained 7 bases not matched to a gene. Combining the CDR3 with reference TRBV28 and TRBJ2-7 gives the whole variable domain DVKVTQSSRYLVKRTGEKVFLECVQDMDHENMFWYRQDPGLGLRLIYFSYDVKMKEKGDIPEGYSVSREKKERFSLILESASTNQTSMYLCASSESGTGGTYEQYFGPGTRLTVT.

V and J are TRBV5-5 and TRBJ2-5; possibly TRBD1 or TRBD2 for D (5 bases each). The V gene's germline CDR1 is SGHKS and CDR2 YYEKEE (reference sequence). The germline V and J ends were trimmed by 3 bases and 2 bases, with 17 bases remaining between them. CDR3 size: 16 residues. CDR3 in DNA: TGTGCCAGCAGCTATTTGGGGGACGCCAGACAAGAGACCCAGTACTTC. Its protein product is CASSYLGDARQETQYF.

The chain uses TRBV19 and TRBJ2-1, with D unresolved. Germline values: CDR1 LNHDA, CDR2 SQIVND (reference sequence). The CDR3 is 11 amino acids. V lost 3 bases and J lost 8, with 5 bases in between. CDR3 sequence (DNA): TGTGCCAGTAGTATCAAGTATGAGCAGTTCTTC. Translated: CASSIKYEQFF. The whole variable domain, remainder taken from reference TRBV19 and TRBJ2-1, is DGGITQSPKYLFRKEGQNVTLSCEQNLNHDAMYWYRQDPGQGLRLIYYSQIVNDFQKGDIAEGYSVSREKKESFPLTVTSAQKNPTAFYLCASSIKYEQFFGPGTRLTVL.

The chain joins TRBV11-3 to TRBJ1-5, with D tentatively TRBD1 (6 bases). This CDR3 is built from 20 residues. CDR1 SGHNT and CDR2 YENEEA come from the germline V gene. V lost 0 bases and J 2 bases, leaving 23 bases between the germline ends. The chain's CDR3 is CASSLENVGTPSVGNQPQHF. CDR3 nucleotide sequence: TGTGCCAGCAGCTTAGAAAATGTCGGGACACCTTCGGTCGGCAATCAGCCCCAGCATTTT.

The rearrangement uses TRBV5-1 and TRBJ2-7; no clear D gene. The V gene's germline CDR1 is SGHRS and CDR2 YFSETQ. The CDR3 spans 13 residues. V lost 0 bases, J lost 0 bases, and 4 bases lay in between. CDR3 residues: CASSLEVSYEQYF. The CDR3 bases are TGCGCCAGCAGCTTGGAAGTCTCCTACGAGCAGTACTTC.

The CDR3 nucleotides read TGTGCCACCAGCAGAGATTGGGATACGGGACTAGCGGGGGGGCTATCCTACAATGAGCAGTTCTTC. Protein product: CATSRDWDTGLAGGLSYNEQFF. This chain connects TRBV15 to TRBJ2-1; TRBD2 matches at 16 bases. J was trimmed by 1 base and V by 0 bases; bases with no gene match: 12. The CDR3 is made up of 22 amino acids. Germline lookup yields CDR1 LNHNV and CDR2 YYDKDF (reference sequence).

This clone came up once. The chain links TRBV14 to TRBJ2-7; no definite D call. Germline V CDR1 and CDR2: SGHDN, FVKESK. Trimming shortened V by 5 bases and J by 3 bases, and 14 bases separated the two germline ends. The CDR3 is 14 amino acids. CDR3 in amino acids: CASSFRAGIYEQYF. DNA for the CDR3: TGTGCCAGCAGCTTCCGGGCCGGCATCTACGAGCAGTACTTC.

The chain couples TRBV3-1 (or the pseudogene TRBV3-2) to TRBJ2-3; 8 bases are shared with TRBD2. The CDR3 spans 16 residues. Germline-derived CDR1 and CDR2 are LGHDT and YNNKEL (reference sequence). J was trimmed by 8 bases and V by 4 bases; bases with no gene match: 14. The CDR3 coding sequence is TGTGCCAGCAGCCCTGCCGTAACTAGCGGATTATTTACGCAGTATTTT. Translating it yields CASSPAVTSGLFTQYF.

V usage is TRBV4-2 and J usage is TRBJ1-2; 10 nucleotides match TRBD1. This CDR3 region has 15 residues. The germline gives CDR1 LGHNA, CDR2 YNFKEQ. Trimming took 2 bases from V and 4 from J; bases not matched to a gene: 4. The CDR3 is CASSQNGQGGYGYTF. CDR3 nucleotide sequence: TGTGCCAGCAGCCAAAACGGACAGGGGGGCTATGGCTACACCTTC.

The CDR3 is CASSSGSGGDTQYF. The CDR3 nucleotides read TGTGCCAGCAGCTCCGGATCGGGGGGAGATACGCAGTATTTT. The chain employs TRBV11-2 and TRBJ2-3; 7 bases match TRBD2. Germline V gene sequence: CDR1 SGHAT, CDR2 FQNNGV. The CDR3 has 14 residues. V gave up 4 bases and J gave up 5 bases; unmatched junction bases: 6.

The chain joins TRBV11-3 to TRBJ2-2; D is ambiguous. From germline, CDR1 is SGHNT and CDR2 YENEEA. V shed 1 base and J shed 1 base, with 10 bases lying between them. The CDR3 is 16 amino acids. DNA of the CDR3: TGTGCCAGCAGCTTAGGAGACACCTTGAACACCGGGGAGCTGTTTTTT. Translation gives CASSLGDTLNTGELFF.

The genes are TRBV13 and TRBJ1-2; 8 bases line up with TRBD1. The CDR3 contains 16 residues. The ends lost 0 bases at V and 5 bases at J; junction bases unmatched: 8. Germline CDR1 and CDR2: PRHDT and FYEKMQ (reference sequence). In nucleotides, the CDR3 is TGTGCCAGCAGCTTAGGCCGGACAGGGAGAACGTATGGCTACACCTTC. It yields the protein CASSLGRTGRTYGYTF.

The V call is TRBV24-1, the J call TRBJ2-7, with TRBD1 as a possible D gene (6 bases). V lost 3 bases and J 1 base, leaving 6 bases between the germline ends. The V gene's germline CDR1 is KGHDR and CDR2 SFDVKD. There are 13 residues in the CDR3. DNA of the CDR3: TGTGCCACCAGTGATAGGGGGTCCTACGAGCAGTACTTC. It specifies CATSDRGSYEQYF.

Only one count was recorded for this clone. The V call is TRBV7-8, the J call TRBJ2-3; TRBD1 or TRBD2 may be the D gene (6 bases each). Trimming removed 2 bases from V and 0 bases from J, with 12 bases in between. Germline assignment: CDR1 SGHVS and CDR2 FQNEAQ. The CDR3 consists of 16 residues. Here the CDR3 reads CASSLLARGSTDTQYF. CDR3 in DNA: TGTGCCAGCAGCTTACTAGCGAGGGGGAGCACAGATACGCAGTATTTT.

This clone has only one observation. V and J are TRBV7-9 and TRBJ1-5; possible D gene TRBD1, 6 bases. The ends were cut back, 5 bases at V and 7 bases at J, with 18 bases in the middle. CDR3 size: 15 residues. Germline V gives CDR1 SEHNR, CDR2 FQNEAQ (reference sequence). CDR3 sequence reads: CASSEEGQGNQPQHF. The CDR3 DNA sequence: TGTGCCAGCAGCGAAGAGGGGCAGGGGAACCAGCCCCAGCATTTT.

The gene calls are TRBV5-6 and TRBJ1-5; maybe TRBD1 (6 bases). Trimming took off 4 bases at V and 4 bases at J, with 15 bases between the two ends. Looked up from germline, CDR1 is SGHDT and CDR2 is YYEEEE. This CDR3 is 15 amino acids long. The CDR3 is CASSRGGGLNQPQHF. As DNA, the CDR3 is TGTGCCAGCAGCCGAGGGGGAGGGTTGAATCAGCCCCAGCATTTT.

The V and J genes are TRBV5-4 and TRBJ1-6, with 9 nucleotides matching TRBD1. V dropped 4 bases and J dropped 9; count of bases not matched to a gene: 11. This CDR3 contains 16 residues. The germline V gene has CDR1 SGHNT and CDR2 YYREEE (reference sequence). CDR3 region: CASSGISGTGSSPLHF. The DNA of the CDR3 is TGTGCCAGCAGCGGGATATCCGGGACAGGGTCTTCACCCCTCCACTTT.

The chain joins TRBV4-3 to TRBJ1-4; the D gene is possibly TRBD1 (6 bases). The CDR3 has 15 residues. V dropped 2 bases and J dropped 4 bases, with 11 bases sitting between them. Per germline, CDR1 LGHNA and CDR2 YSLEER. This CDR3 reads CASSQTSGVNEKLFF. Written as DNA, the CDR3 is TGCGCCAGCAGCCAAACATCAGGGGTTAATGAAAAACTGTTTTTT.

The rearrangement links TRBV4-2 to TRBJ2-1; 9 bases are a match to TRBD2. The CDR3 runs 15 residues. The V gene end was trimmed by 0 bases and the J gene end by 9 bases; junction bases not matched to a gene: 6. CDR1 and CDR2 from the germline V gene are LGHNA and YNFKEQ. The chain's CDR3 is CASSQEGGRESEQFF. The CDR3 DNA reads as TGTGCCAGCAGCCAAGAAGGCGGGAGGGAATCTGAGCAGTTCTTC.

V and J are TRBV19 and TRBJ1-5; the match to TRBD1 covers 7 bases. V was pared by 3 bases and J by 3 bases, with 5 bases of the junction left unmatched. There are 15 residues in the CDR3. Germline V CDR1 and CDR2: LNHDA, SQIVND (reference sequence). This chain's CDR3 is CASSIPGQINQPQHF. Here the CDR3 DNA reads TGTGCCAGTAGTATTCCGGGACAGATCAATCAGCCCCAGCATTTT. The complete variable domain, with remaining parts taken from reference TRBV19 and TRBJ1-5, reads DGGITQSPKYLFRKEGQNVTLSCEQNLNHDAMYWYRQDPGQGLRLIYYSQIVNDFQKGDIAEGYSVSREKKESFPLTVTSAQKNPTAFYLCASSIPGQINQPQHFGDGTRLSIL.

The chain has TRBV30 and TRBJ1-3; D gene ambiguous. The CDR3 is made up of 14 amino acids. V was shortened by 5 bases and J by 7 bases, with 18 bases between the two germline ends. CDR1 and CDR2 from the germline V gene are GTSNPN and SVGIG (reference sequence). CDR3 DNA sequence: TGTGCCTGGGGAGAGCGGTCCCTAATGAACACCATATATTTT. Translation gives CAWGERSLMNTIYF.

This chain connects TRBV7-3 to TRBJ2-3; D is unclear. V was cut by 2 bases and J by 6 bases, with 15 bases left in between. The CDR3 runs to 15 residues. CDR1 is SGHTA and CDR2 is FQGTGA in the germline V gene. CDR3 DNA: TGTGCCAGCAGCTTATGGACCAGTGTTTCGGATACGCAGTATTTT. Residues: CASSLWTSVSDTQYF.

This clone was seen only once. The CDR3, as DNA: TGTGCCAGCAGCTGGGGGACCAACACAGATACGCAGTATTTT. Translating it yields CASSWGTNTDTQYF. This chain uses TRBV11-2 with TRBJ2-3; D may match TRBD1 or TRBD2 (5 bases each). Looked up from germline, CDR1 is SGHAT and CDR2 is FQNNGV. This CDR3 has 14 amino acids. The V gene lost 4 bases and the J gene lost 2 bases, with 10 bases spanning the gap.

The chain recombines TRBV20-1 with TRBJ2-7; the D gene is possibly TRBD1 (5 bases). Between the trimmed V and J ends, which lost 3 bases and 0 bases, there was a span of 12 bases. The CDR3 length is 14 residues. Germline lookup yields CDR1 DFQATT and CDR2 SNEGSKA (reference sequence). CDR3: CSASARAFSYEQYF. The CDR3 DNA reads TGCAGTGCTAGTGCCAGGGCATTCTCCTACGAGCAGTACTTC.

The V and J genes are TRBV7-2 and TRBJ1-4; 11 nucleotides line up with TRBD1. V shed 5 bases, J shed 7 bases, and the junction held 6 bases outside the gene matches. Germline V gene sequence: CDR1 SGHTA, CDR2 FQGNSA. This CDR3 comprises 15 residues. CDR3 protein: CASSLEGQGVEKLFF. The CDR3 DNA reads TGTGCCAGCAGCCTGGAGGGACAGGGGGTTGAAAAACTGTTTTTT. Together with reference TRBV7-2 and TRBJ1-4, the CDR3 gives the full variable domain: GAGVSQSPSNKVTEKGKDVELRCDPISGHTALYWYRQSLGQGLEFLIYFQGNSAPDKSGLPSDRFSAERTGGSVSTLTIQRTQQEDSAVYLCASSLEGQGVEKLFFGSGTQLSVL.

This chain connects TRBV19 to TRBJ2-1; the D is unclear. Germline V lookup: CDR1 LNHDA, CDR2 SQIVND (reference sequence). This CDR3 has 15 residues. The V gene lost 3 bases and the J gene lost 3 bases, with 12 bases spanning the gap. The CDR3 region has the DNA TGTGCCAGTAGTATCCGTCCTGGGTTCTACAATGAGCAGTTCTTC. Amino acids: CASSIRPGFYNEQFF.

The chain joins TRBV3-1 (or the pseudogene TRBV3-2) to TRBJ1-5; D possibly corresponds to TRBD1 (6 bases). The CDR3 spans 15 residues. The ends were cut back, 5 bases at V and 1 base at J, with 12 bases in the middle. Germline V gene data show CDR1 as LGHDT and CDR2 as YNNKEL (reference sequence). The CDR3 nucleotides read TGTGCCAGCAGCGCGCGGGGGCTCAGCAATCAGCCCCAGCATTTT. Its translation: CASSARGLSNQPQHF.

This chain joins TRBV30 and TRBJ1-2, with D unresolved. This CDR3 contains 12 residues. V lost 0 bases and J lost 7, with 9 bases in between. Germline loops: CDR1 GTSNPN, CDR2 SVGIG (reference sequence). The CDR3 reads CAWSVPTAGYTF. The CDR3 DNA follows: TGTGCCTGGAGTGTACCGACGGCTGGCTACACCTTC.

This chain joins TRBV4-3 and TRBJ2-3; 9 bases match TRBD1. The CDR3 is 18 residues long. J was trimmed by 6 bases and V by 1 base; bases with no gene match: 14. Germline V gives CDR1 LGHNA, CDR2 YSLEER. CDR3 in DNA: TGCGCCAGCAGCCAAGTCTCCACGGGACAGGGTAGGGGGGATACGCAGTATTTT. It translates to CASSQVSTGQGRGDTQYF.

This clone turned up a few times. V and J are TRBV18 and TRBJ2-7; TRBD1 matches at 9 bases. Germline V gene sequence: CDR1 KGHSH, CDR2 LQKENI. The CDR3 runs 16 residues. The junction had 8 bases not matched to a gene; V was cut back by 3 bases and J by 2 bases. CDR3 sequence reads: CASSPTGTGFTYEQYF. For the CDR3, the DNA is TGTGCCAGCTCACCGACCGGGACAGGGTTTACCTACGAGCAGTACTTC.

CDR3 protein: CASSLSPDRSYEQYF. For the CDR3, the DNA is TGTGCCAGCAGCTTGTCACCGGACAGGTCCTACGAGCAGTACTTC. This sequence joins TRBV5-8 and TRBJ2-7, with 7 bases matching TRBD1. Per germline, CDR1 SGHTS and CDR2 YDEGEE. Trimming removed 1 base from V and 1 base from J; junction bases left unmatched: 5. The CDR3 contains 15 residues.

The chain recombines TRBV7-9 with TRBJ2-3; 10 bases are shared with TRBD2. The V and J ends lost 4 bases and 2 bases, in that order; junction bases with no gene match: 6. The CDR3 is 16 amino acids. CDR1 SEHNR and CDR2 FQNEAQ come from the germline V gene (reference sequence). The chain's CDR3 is CASSSPTSGFTDTQYF. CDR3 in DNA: TGTGCCAGCAGCTCTCCGACTAGCGGGTTCACAGATACGCAGTATTTT.